This T cell receptor (beta chain) comes out of a study of response to subunit inactivated influenza vaccine. V was trimmed by 0 bases and J by 5 bases, leaving 13 bases between them. CDR3 length: 15 residues. CDR1 MNHEY and CDR2 SVGAGI come from the germline V gene. Each CDR3 protein gets one entry after TCRdb re-called the RT-PCR reads with MiXCR. This table holds approximately 480,000 distinct CDR3 sequences, approximately 9.9% found once. Study results and caveats: Authors suggested that a seasonal influenza vaccination recruits few new T cells each time.

As for this clonotype: No antigen is known for it.

V is TRBV6-5 and J is TRBJ2-5; no reliable D call. The TCR comes from a man between 45 and 60 years old who received an inactivated influenza vaccine. The sequenced sample was PBMCs from blood, obtained roughly 6 weeks after vaccination. DNA for the CDR3: TGTGCCAGCAGTTACTCGATTTTTGGAGTGGAGACCCAGTACTTC. Translated: CASSYSIFGVETQYF.